The 9 T cell receptor beta chains below were found in one sample sequenced in a study of Ad26.COV2.S vaccination and SARS-CoV-2 variants. Produced via immunoSEQ multiplex PCR; TCRdb's table is partial and in-frame only. In the table there are 350,000 to 450,000 clones, about 92% of which are singletons. Treatment denoted: roughly 20 received Ad26.COV2.S at low or high dose, single or two shots; about five received placebo; per-sample allocation not given. Sampling occurred on day 63 after the first vaccine or placebo injection. The source material was peripheral blood, sampled in a trial of Ad26.COV2.S vaccine versus placebo. The receptors stem from a person aged 18-60 years who received the Ad26.COV2.S COVID-19 vaccine or a placebo.

This clone was seen a single time. The chain carries TRBV19 and TRBJ2-7; 7 nucleotides align to TRBD1. Germline lookup yields CDR1 LNHDA and CDR2 SQIVND (reference sequence). J was trimmed by 1 base and V by 6 bases; bases with no gene match: 12. The CDR3 contains 16 residues. As DNA, the CDR3 is TGTGCCAGTAGCCAGGTTAGGACAGGCGGTTCCTACGAGCAGTACTTC. Protein sequence: CASSQVRTGGSYEQYF.

This CDR3 reads CASRGTDEKLFF. As DNA, the CDR3 is TGCGCCAGCCGCGGGACAGATGAAAAACTGTTTTTT. The V gene is TRBV4-3, the J gene TRBJ1-4, with 7 nucleotides matching TRBD1. Germline V CDR1 and CDR2: LGHNA, YSLEER. V dropped 8 bases and J dropped 6; count of bases not matched to a gene: 3. The CDR3 has 12 amino acids.

The V and J genes are TRBV29-1 and TRBJ1-1, with D maybe TRBD1 (5 bases). CDR1 and CDR2 (germline): SQVTM, ANQGSEA. V lost 7 bases, J lost 1 base, and 7 bases lay in between. CDR3 length equals 11 residues. The CDR3 is CSDGANTEAFF. The CDR3 DNA reads as TGCAGCGATGGGGCGAACACTGAAGCTTTCTTT.

The rearrangement links TRBV9 to TRBJ1-3, with D possibly matching TRBD1 (6 bases). Looked up from germline, CDR1 is SGDLS and CDR2 is YYNGEE. This CDR3 is 15 amino acids long. V lost 6 bases and J lost 3, with 16 bases in between. The CDR3 region is CASTQQGLVGNTIYF. CDR3 DNA: TGTGCCAGCACCCAACAGGGTTTAGTTGGAAACACCATATATTTT.

The CDR3, as DNA: TGTGCCAGCAGTCCCACGGGGACAGGGGGCTACGAGCAGTACTTC. Translation gives CASSPTGTGGYEQYF. This chain connects TRBV28 to TRBJ2-7, with 11 bases aligning to TRBD1. The length of the CDR3 is 15 residues. The V gene end was trimmed by 5 bases and the J gene end by 3 bases; junction bases not matched to a gene: 6. Germline V gene data show CDR1 as MDHEN and CDR2 as SYDVKM.

The CDR3: CASSLGSEAFF. DNA of the CDR3: TGTGCCAGCAGCTTGGGCTCTGAAGCTTTCTTT. V gene TRBV5-5 combines with J gene TRBJ1-1; D uncertain. The ends were cut back, 0 bases at V and 6 bases at J, with 3 bases in the middle. Germline CDR1 SGHKS, CDR2 YYEKEE (reference sequence). This CDR3 contains 11 residues.

This sequence joins TRBV19 and TRBJ2-3; D call uncertain. The V end was cut by 6 bases, the J end by 1 base, with 20 bases between. The CDR3 is 17 amino acids. The germline gives CDR1 LNHDA, CDR2 SQIVND (reference sequence). CDR3 amino acids: CASSGFVDGTRTDTQYF. The CDR3 nucleotides read TGTGCCAGTAGCGGCTTCGTTGATGGCACCCGCACAGATACGCAGTATTTT.

The J gene is TRBJ1-1, the V gene TRBV2; weak D call: TRBD1 (5 bases). V was cut by 1 base and J by 5 bases, with 14 bases left in between. Germline CDR1 reads SNHLY; CDR2 reads FYNNEI. There are 15 residues in the CDR3. The CDR3 DNA reads TGTGCCAGCAGTGAAGACCCGGGGACGAGGACTGAAGCTTTCTTT. Residues: CASSEDPGTRTEAFF.

This clone was observed a handful of times. CDR3 bases: TGTGCCAGCAGCCAAGGGATCTACCGGGACGGAGGGCGGCGCGACTATGGCTACACCTTC. This codes for CASSQGIYRDGGRRDYGYTF. V and J are TRBV4-2 and TRBJ1-2, with D perhaps TRBD1 (5 bases). Trimming pared 1 base from V and 3 bases from J, leaving 27 bases between. The CDR3 totals 20 residues. Germline V lookup: CDR1 LGHNA, CDR2 YNFKEQ.